This is a list of T cell receptor beta chains from one sample in a study of blood T cells in healthy people across ages. TCRdb reprocessed the 5' RACE reads with MiXCR, giving one entry per CDR3 protein. The sample carries about 730,000 distinct CDR3 sequences, roughly 47% recorded once. The sequencing input was blood. The source is an older woman in good health. Both conserved end residues are trimmed from each CDR3.

V | CDR3
TRBV4-3 | ASSQERRGGLYGYT
TRBV5-5 | ASSIQGDTEAF
TRBV7-3 | ASSLGRGSTYEQY
TRBV29-1 | SVVQGPDTQY
TRBV10-3 | AISDPGGTTEAF
TRBV6-2/TRBV6-3 | ASEFVSGANVLT
TRBV5-1 | ASSETVSRYYGYT
TRBV27 | ASSPWTGGFTEAF
TRBV3-1 | ASSQQGAAVYGYT
TRBV29-1 | SGHDNTEAF
TRBV12-5 | ASGLENQPQH
TRBV21-1 | ASSPRGARQDTQY
TRBV9 | ASSVASTGGWLAGGPKETQY
TRBV28 | ASSPIKGTEAF
TRBV7-9 | ASSLADSYGYT
TRBV29-1 | SAQTGSNSPLH
TRBV5-1 | ASSNEPRGTAGSNEQY
TRBV7-7 | ASSPWQGAGETQY
TRBV20-1 | SARGRGTGGQIQY
TRBV12-3/TRBV12-4 | ASIRIPGQGNNEQF
TRBV20-1 | SAYRGGPPSGANVLT
TRBV20-1 | SARDPAESKGNTEAF
TRBV29-1 | SSGSKNIQY
TRBV12-3/TRBV12-4 | ASSFDRAGEQF
TRBV18 | ASSPQTGSHEQY
TRBV6-4 | ASSDIYGVTDTQY
TRBV2 | ASSERASGVDEQY
TRBV29-1 | SVTSLAGAHEQY
TRBV7-2 | ASSLEGMEQY
TRBV5-6 | ASSSAVGKQY
TRBV7-9 | ASSLSHNKNIQY
TRBV12-3/TRBV12-4 | ATRGSGANVLT
TRBV7-9 | ASSPPGFTDTDTQY
TRBV12-3/TRBV12-4 | ASSPVAGAYEQY
TRBV7-9 | ASSFNGGRETQY
TRBV20-1 | SVKGGEKLF
TRBV4-3 | ASSRKVLSSYEQY
TRBV9 | ASSGPLRPDGANVLT
TRBV10-3 | AISPGLAETRGTQY
TRBV6-5 | ASSYRQGNYEQY
TRBV6-1 | ASSEGRVWPYEQY
TRBV20-1 | SADREALSINEQY
TRBV6-4 | ASSDSGGGTDTQY
TRBV20-1 | SASPGFPGNTIY
TRBV20-1 | SARDHLGGNPRYT
TRBV24-1 | ATSDWQGGRNEQY
TRBV3-1 | ASTVRGEGYT
TRBV5-1 | ASSAPTDSNQPQH
TRBV11-2 | ASSPDNRDSLYQETQY